This T cell receptor beta chain was identified during a study of breast tumors, draining lymph nodes, adjacent tissues. Regarding the study as a whole: Tumor T cell lymph node origin was a supported hypothesis, not proven. Data fit most tumor T cells coming from lymph node, expanding in tumor. Tumor and nontumor repertoires were significantly more similar in luminal-like than in basal-like breast cancer. Tumor repertoires ranked between lymph nodes and nontumor tissue in diversity, with V and J gene preferences.

Axillary draining lymph nodes of breast cancer patients supplied the node samples. Germline V CDR1 and CDR2: MNHNY, SVGAGI (reference sequence). Between the trimmed V and J ends, which lost 8 bases and 1 base, there was a span of 13 bases. The CDR3 runs to 14 residues. Via MiXCR, TCRdb re-called the multiplex PCR reads, giving one row per CDR3 protein. The table records about 220,000 distinct CDR3 sequences, less than 45% of them present only once. A note on this clonotype: Its matching antigen is unknown.

The source material was axillary lymph node tissue. The origin of this receptor is a female donor with breast cancer. Some clones in this sample may be carry-over from other donors' samples. J is TRBJ2-3 and V is TRBV6-6; the D gene could be TRBD1 or TRBD2 (6 bases each). CDR3 bases: TGTGCCAGCGGAGGGGGACACCGCACAGATACGCAGTATTTT. Translating it yields CASGGGHRTDTQYF.